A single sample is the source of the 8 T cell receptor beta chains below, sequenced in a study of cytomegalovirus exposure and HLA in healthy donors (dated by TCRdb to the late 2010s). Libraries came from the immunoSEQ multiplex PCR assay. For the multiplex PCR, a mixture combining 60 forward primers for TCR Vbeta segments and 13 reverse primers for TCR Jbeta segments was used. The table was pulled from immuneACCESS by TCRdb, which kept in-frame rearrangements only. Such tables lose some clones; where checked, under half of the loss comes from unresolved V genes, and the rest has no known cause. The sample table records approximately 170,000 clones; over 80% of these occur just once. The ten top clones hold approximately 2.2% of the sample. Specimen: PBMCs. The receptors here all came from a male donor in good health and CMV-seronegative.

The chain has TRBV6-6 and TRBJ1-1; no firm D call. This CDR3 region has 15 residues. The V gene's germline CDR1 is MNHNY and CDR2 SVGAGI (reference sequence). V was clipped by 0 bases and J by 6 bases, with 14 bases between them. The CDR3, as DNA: TGTGCCAGCAGTTACTCGCAGGCTAGCGGCGCTGAAGCTTTCTTT. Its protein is CASSYSQASGAEAFF.

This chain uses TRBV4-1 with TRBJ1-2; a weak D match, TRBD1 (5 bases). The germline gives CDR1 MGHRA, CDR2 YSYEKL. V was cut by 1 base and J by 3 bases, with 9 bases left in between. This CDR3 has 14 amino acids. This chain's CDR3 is CASSQGTSDYGYTF. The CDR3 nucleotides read TGCGCCAGCAGCCAAGGGACATCGGACTATGGCTACACCTTC.

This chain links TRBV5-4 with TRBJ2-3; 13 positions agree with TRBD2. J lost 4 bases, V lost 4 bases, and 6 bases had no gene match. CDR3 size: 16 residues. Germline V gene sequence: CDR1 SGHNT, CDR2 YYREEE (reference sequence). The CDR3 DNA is TGTGCCAGCAGCCAACTAGCGGGGGGGGAAGCAGATACGCAGTATTTT. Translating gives CASSQLAGGEADTQYF.

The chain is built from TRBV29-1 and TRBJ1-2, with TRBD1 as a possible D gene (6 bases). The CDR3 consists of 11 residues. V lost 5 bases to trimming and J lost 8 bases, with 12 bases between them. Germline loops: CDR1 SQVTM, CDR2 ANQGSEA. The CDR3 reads CSVKSGEGYTF. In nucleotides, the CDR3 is TGCAGCGTTAAGTCAGGGGAGGGCTACACCTTC.

The CDR3 coding sequence is TGTGCCAGCAGTCTCCGGGACAGGGGTGGAGAGACCCAGTACTTC. Amino acids: CASSLRDRGGETQYF. This chain uses TRBV27 with TRBJ2-5; 10 bases are shared with TRBD1. The CDR3 has 15 residues. The V and J ends lost 5 bases and 4 bases, in that order; junction bases with no gene match: 7. CDR1 is MNHEY and CDR2 is SMNVEV in the germline V gene (reference sequence).

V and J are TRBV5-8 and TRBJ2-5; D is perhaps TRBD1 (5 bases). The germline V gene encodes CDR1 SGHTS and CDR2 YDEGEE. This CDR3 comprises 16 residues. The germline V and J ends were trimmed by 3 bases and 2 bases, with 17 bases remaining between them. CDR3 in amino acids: CASSSLRQGIQETQYF. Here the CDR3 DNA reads TGTGCCAGCAGCTCCCTCCGGCAGGGAATACAAGAGACCCAGTACTTC.

The CDR3 spells CASSRWTGGENTGELFF. Written as DNA, the CDR3 is TGTGCCAGCAGCCGATGGACAGGGGGCGAGAACACCGGGGAGCTGTTTTTT. This rearrangement joins TRBV11-2 to TRBJ2-2; TRBD1 agrees at 11 bases. V was clipped by 5 bases and J by 1 base; unmatched bases: 6. In germline, CDR1 is SGHAT, CDR2 FQNNGV. The CDR3 sequence is 17 residues long.

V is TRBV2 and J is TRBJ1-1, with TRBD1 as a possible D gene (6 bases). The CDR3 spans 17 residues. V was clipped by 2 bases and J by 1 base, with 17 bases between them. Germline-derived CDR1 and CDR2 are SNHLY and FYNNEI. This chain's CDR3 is CASSETPPGRGNTEAFF. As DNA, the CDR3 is TGTGCCAGCAGTGAAACCCCGCCAGGCAGGGGGAACACTGAAGCTTTCTTT.